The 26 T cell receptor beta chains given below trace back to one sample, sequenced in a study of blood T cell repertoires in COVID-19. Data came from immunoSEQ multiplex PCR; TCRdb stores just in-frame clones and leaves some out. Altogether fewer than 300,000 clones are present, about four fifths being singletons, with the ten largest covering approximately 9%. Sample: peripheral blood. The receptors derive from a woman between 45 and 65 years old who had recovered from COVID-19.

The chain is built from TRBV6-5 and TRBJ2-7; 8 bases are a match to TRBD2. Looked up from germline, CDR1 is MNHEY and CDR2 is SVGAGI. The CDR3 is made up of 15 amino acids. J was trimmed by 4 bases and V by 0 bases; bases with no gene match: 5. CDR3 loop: CASSYSWAGGYEQYF. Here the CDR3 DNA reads TGTGCCAGCAGTTACTCCTGGGCGGGAGGATACGAGCAGTACTTC.

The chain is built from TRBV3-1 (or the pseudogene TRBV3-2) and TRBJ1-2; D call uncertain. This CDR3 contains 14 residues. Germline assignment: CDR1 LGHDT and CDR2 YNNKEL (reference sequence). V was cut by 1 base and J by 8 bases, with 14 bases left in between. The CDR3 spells CASSQVVNPYGYTF. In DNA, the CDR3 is TGTGCCAGCAGCCAAGTTGTCAACCCCTACGGCTACACCTTC.

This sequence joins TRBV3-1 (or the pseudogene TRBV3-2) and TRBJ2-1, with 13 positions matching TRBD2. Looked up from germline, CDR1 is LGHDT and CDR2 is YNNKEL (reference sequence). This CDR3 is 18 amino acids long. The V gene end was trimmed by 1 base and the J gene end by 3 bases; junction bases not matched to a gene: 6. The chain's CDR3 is CASSQVGTSGTLYNEQFF. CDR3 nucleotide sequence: TGTGCCAGCAGCCAAGTAGGGACTAGCGGGACCCTCTACAATGAGCAGTTCTTC.

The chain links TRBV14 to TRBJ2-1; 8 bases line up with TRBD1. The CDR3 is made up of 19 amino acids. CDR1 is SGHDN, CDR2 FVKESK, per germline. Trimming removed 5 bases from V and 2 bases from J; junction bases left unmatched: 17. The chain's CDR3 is CASSYQYDRGPHAYNEQFF. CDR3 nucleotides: TGTGCCAGCAGCTACCAATATGACAGGGGCCCTCACGCCTACAATGAGCAGTTCTTC. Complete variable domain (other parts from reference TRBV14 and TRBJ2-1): EAGVTQFPSHSVIEKGQTVTLRCDPISGHDNLYWYRRVMGKEIKFLLHFVKESKQDESGMPNNRFLAERTGGTYSTLKVQPAELEDSGVYFCASSYQYDRGPHAYNEQFFGPGTRLTVL.

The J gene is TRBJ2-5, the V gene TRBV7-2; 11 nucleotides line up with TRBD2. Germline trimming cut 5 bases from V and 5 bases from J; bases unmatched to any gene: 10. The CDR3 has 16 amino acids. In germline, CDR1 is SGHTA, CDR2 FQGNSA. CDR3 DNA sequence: TGTGCCAGCAGCCTTATAGCGGGGGGGGGCTCGGAGACCCAGTACTTC. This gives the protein CASSLIAGGGSETQYF.

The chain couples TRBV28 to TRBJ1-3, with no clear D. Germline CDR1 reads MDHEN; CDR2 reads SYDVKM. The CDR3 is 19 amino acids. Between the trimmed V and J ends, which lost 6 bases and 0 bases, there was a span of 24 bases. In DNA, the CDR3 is TGTGCCAGCAGCTACCCGAGGGCGAGGTCACTCCGCTCTGGAAACACCATATATTTT. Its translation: CASSYPRARSLRSGNTIYF.

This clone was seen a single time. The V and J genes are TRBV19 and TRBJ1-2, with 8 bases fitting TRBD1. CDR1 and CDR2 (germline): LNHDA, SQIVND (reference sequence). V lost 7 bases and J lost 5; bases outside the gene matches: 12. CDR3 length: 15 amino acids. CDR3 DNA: TGTGCCAGTACTGGAGGGGCAGGGGGCATTTATGGCTACACCTTC. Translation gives CASTGGAGGIYGYTF.

CDR3 DNA: TGTGCCAGCAGCTCTAAGGGGCTAGCGGGAGTAATGAACGAGCAGTACTTC. Protein: CASSSKGLAGVMNEQYF. The chain is built from TRBV7-9 and TRBJ2-7; TRBD2 agrees at 10 bases. The CDR3 sequence is 17 residues long. The germline gives CDR1 SEHNR, CDR2 FQNEAQ (reference sequence). The junction had 14 bases not matched to a gene; V was cut back by 4 bases and J by 5 bases.

CDR3 sequence: CASRIQGDSGNTIYF. DNA of the CDR3: TGTGCCAGCAGGATACAGGGGGACTCTGGAAACACCATATATTTT. The chain employs TRBV27 and TRBJ1-3; 8 bases are a match to TRBD1. The CDR3 totals 15 residues. The junction had 4 bases not matched to a gene; V was cut back by 6 bases and J by 0 bases. Germline V gene sequence: CDR1 MNHEY, CDR2 SMNVEV (reference sequence).

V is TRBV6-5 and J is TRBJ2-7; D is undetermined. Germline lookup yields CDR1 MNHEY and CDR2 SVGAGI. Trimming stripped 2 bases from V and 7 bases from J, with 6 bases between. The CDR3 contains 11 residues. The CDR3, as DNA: TGTGCCAGCAGTTACGGCTCGGAGCAGTACTTC. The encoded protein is CASSYGSEQYF.

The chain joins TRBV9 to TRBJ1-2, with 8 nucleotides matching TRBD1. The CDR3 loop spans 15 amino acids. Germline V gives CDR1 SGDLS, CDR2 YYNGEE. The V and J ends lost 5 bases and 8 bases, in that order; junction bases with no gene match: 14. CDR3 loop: CASRAGQGNLGGYTF. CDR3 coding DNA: TGTGCCAGCAGGGCAGGACAGGGTAATTTGGGCGGCTACACCTTC.

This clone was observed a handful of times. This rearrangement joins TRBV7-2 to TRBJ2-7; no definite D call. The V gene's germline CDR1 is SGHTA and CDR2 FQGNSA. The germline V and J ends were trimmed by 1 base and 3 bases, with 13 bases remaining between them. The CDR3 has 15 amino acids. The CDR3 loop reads CASSLEGDPHYEQYF. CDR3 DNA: TGTGCCAGCAGCTTAGAAGGAGACCCCCACTACGAGCAGTACTTC. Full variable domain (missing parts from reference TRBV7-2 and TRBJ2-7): GAGVSQSPSNKVTEKGKDVELRCDPISGHTALYWYRQSLGQGLEFLIYFQGNSAPDKSGLPSDRFSAERTGGSVSTLTIQRTQQEDSAVYLCASSLEGDPHYEQYFGPGTRLTVT.

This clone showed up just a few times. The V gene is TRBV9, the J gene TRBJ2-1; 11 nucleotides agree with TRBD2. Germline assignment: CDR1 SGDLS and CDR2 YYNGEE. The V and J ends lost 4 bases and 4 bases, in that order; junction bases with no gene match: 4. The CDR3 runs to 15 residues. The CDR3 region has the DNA TGTGCCAGCAGCATGACTAGCGGGACTTACAATGAGCAGTTCTTC. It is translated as CASSMTSGTYNEQFF.

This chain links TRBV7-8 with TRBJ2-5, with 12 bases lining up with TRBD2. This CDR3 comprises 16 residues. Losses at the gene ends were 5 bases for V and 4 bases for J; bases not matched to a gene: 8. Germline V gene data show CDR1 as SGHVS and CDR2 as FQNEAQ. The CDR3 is CASSVRPSGRAETQYF. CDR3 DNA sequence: TGTGCCAGCAGCGTAAGACCTAGCGGGAGGGCAGAGACCCAGTACTTC.

The DNA of the CDR3 is TGTGCCAGCAGGTTGGGGGCGGGAGAGACCCAGTACTTC. Residues: CASRLGAGETQYF. The V call is TRBV7-3, the J call TRBJ2-5, with D possibly TRBD1 on 6 matching bases. The CDR3 is made up of 13 amino acids. Trimming removed 6 bases at V and 4 bases at J, with 12 bases between. Germline-derived CDR1 and CDR2 are SGHTA and FQGTGA.

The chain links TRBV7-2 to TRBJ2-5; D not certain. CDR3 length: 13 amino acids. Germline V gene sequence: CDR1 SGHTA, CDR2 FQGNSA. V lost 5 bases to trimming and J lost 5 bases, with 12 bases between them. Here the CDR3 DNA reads TGTGCCAGCAGCCCCCTCGTCACTGAGACCCAGTACTTC. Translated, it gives CASSPLVTETQYF.

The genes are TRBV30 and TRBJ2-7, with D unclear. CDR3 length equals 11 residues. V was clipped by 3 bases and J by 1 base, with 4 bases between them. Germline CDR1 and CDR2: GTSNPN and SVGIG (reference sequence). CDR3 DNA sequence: TGTGCCTGGAGCGAGTCCTACGAGCAGTACTTC. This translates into CAWSESYEQYF. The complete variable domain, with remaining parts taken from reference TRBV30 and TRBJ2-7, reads SQTIHQWPATLVQPVGSPLSLECTVEGTSNPNLYWYRQAAGRGLQLLFYSVGIGQISSEVPQNLSASRPQDRQFILSSKKLLLSDSGFYLCAWSESYEQYFGPGTRLTVT.

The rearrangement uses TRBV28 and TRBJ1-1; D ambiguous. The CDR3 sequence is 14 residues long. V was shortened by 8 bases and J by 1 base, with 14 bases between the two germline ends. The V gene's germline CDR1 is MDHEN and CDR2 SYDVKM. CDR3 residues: CASLNLGGNTEAFF. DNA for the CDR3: TGTGCCAGCCTGAATTTGGGAGGGAACACTGAAGCTTTCTTT.

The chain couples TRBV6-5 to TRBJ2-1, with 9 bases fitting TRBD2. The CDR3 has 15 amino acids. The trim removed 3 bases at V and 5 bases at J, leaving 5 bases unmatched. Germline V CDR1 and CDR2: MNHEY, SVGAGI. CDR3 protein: CASSYLAGTNNEQFF. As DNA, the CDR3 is TGTGCCAGCAGTTATCTAGCGGGGACCAACAATGAGCAGTTCTTC.

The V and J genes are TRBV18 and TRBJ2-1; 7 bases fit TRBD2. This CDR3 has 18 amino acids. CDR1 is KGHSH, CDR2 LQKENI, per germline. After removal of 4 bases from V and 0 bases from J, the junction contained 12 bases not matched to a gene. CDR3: CASSREGRGRSSYNEQFF. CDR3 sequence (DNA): TGTGCCAGCTCACGGGAGGGCCGGGGAAGGAGCTCCTACAATGAGCAGTTCTTC.

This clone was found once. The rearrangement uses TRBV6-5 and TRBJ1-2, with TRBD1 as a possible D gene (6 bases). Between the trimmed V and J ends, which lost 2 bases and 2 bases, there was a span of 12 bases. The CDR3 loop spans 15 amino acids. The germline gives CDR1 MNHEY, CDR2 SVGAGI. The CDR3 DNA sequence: TGTGCCAGCAGTTACCTAGGGGGGGAAAACTATGGCTACACCTTC. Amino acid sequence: CASSYLGGENYGYTF.

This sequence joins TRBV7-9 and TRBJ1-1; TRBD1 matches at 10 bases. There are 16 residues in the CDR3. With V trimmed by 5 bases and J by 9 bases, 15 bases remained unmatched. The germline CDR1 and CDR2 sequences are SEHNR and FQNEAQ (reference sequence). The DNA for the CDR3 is TGTGCCAGCAGCCACGGAGGGGGACAGGGGCTCCTTCAAGCTTTCTTT. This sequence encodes CASSHGGGQGLLQAFF.

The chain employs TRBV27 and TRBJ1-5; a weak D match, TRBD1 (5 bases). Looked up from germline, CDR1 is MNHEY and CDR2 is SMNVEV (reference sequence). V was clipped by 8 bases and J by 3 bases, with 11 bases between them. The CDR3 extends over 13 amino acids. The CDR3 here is CASGRQNNQPQHF. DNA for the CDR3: TGTGCCAGCGGAAGACAGAACAATCAGCCCCAGCATTTT.

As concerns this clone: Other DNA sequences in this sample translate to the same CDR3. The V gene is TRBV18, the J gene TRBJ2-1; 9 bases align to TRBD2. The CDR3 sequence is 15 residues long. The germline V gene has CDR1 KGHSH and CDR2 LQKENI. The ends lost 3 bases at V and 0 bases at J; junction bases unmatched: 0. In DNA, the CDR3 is TGTGCCAGCTCACCTAGCGGGGGCTCCTACAATGAGCAGTTCTTC. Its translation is CASSPSGGSYNEQFF.

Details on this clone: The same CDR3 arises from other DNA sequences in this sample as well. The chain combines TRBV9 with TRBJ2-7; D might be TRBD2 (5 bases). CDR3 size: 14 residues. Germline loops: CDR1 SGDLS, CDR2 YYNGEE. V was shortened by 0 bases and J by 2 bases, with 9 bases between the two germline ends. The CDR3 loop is CASSVGGGTYEQYF. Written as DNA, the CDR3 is TGTGCCAGCAGCGTAGGTGGAGGTACCTACGAGCAGTACTTC. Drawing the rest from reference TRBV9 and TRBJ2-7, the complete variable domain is DSGVTQTPKHLITATGQRVTLRCSPRSGDLSVYWYQQSLDQGLQFLIQYYNGEERAKGNILERFSAQQFPDLHSELNLSSLELGDSALYFCASSVGGGTYEQYFGPGTRLTVT.

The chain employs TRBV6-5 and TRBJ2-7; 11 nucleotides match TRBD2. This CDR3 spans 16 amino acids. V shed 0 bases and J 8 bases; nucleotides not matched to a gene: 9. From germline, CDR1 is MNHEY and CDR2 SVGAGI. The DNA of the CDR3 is TGTGCCAGCAGTTACTCGGGACTAGCGGTGCCTACGAAGCAGTACTTC. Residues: CASSYSGLAVPTKQYF.